What follows are 2 T cell receptor beta chains derived from one specimen sequenced in a study of cytomegalovirus exposure and HLA in healthy donors. Use of 60 Vbeta and 13 Jbeta primers characterized the PCR. TCRdb's table, derived via immunoSEQ multiplex PCR, lists solely in-frame clones and lacks some. The sample has 95,000 to 130,000 clones; around 10% are singletons. The source material was PBMCs. These receptors all stem from a man between 25 and 39 years old in good health and CMV-seronegative.

The chain uses TRBV9 and TRBJ1-4; D is perhaps TRBD1 (5 bases). Germline CDR1 SGDLS, CDR2 YYNGEE. The CDR3 length is 15 residues. The V end lost 6 bases, the J end lost 3 bases, and 15 bases lay between the germline ends. The CDR3 spells CASTRDSTSNEKLFF. The CDR3 nucleotides are TGTGCCAGCACCCGTGACAGCACCTCTAATGAAAAACTGTTTTTT.

The gene calls are TRBV9 and TRBJ1-4, with 7 bases lining up with TRBD1. The V gene end was trimmed by 4 bases and the J gene end by 4 bases; junction bases not matched to a gene: 7. The V gene's germline CDR1 is SGDLS and CDR2 YYNGEE. There are 15 residues in the CDR3. In DNA, the CDR3 is TGTGCCAGCAGCCCCCAGGACAGGATTAATGAAAAACTGTTTTTT. This encodes CASSPQDRINEKLFF.